Included here is one T cell receptor beta chain sequence, with context. It has no known antigen specificity. No base quality values were provided; no much bigger clone lies one nucleotide off. The library was made by 5' RACE. Sequenced on an Illumina HiSeq 2500. The second PCR ran for about 7 to 11 cycles and used a J-beta primer mix along with a sample-barcoded 5' primer. A unique molecular identifier was introduced onto each TCR beta cDNA molecule by a template-switch 5' adaptor carrying 12 random nucleotides. Each sample yielded at least 2.5 million CDR3-containing paired-end reads. First-strand cDNA synthesis was performed from all RNA using the Mint cDNA synthesis kit, with priming by a TRBC-specific oligonucleotide. After uracil-DNA glycosylase treatment, a first 18-cycle PCR used universal primers M1SS and BC2_uni_R on all cDNA. As for the authors' bioinformatics: Each sample was normalized by randomly selecting 1 million high-quality reads, each carrying a distinct molecular identifier. Instead of being binned into consensus sequences, reads that shared molecular identifiers were thrown out. CDR3 identification, clonotype clustering and error correction used MiTCR with a Q25 quality threshold and the strictest error-elimination algorithm. A nonparametric unseen species model using Euler transformation provided a lower-bound estimate of total TCR beta diversity. Starting from the raw public reads, TCRdb applied fastp trimming at Q25, assembled clones with MiXCR and retained in-frame beta chains. Rows are combined by CDR3 protein, so each entry shows the most common genes and DNA. The V and J calls were determined by TCRdb, not by the authors. The sample records about 1.4 million distinct CDR3 sequences, around 55% of which are singletons. The biggest ten clones account for approximately 7% of the sample.

The sample originates from a study of blood T cells in healthy people across ages (dated by TCRdb to about 2015). Regarding the study in general: In model experiments, template switching captured about one uniquely barcoded TCR beta cDNA molecule for every two T cells. The study measured age-related changes in TCR beta repertoire diversity using deep sequencing normalized with unique cDNA molecular identifiers. The donors were split into four age groups: young (average around 15 years), middle-aged (nearly 40), aged (about 56) and long-lived (roughly 80). Donors of different ages were randomly distributed across sequencing lanes to avoid experimental bias. Two additional independent replicas of 1 million unique cDNA reads from the same blood draw were analyzed for two donors (one aged 18 to 30 and one aged 80 or older).

Overall study outcomes, separate from this receptor: Compared with the aged group, the long-lived group had more naive CD4+ T cells, fewer expanded clones and increased TCR diversity, a pattern suggesting age selection. Observed TCR beta diversity per million T cells fell roughly linearly with age, and a significant reduction was already apparent by age approximately 41. The percentage of naive T cells measured by flow cytometry correlated strongly with observed TCR beta diversity. The CMV infection status of donors was not known, potentially confounding age-related changes in expanded clonotypes. Estimates of total diversity based on one million sequenced T cells were considered lower bounds and underestimates. Since profiling was done on bulk unsorted PBMCs, naive and antigen-experienced compartments could not be conclusively compared.

Sequences MDHEN (CDR1) and SYDVKM (CDR2) are obtained from the germline V gene. Compared with germline, V lacks 6 bases and J lacks 5 bases; bases without a gene match: 6. Spanning cysteine to phenylalanine, the CDR3 consists of 14 amino acids. The read is trimmed to its CDR3 DNA, 42 bases read in frame from base 1. Donors were roughly 40 systemically healthy Caucasian individuals from Russia aged about 6 to 100 years. Each donor gave about 9.8 milliliters of peripheral blood, drawn into EDTA-treated Vacutainer tubes. PBMCs were isolated by Ficoll-Paque density-gradient centrifugation, with at least 7 million obtained per sample. Total RNA was extracted from PBMCs with Trizol reagent, with at least 5 micrograms obtained per sample. For every donor, an aliquot of PBMCs went through flow cytometry to measure the percentages of naive CD45RAhigh/CD27high T cells.

Recombination linked TRBV28 to TRBJ1-4; 7 central nucleotides agree with TRBD1. Sequenced input: blood. The sequence was obtained from a man aged 18 to 29 in good health. The CDR3 corresponds to CASSRDSQNEKLFF. The base sequence is TGTGCCAGCAGCCGGGACAGTCAGAATGAAAAACTGTTTTTT.